A single T cell receptor (beta chain) is shown here with its context. This specimen belongs to a study of blood T cell repertoires in COVID-19. Study information: Some COVID-19 samples were acute and others convalescent; all came from the United States, Italy and Spain. T cells, B-cell-depleted T cells, or PBMCs supplied cDNA or gDNA.

Authors' methods: Nucleated cell counts were estimated from reference gene primer amplification. Only in-frame clones appear in the TCRdb table, and some are missing; sequencing was by immunoSEQ multiplex PCR. V and J calls and clone size are copied from that table; D and trimming were computed from the DNA. The sample holds 150,000 to 200,000 clones, about 86% seen once. Sequencing was performed on peripheral blood. The source is an elderly woman with acute or convalescent COVID-19.

The CDR3, as DNA: TGTGCCAGCAGTGACTTGGGGGCTAATGAAGCTTTCTTT. Protein product: CASSDLGANEAFF. This chain uses TRBV25-1 with TRBJ1-1; D is perhaps TRBD1 (6 bases). Per germline, CDR1 MGHDK and CDR2 SYGVNS. CDR3 length: 13 amino acids. The V end lost 3 bases, the J end lost 7 bases, and 12 bases lay between the germline ends.